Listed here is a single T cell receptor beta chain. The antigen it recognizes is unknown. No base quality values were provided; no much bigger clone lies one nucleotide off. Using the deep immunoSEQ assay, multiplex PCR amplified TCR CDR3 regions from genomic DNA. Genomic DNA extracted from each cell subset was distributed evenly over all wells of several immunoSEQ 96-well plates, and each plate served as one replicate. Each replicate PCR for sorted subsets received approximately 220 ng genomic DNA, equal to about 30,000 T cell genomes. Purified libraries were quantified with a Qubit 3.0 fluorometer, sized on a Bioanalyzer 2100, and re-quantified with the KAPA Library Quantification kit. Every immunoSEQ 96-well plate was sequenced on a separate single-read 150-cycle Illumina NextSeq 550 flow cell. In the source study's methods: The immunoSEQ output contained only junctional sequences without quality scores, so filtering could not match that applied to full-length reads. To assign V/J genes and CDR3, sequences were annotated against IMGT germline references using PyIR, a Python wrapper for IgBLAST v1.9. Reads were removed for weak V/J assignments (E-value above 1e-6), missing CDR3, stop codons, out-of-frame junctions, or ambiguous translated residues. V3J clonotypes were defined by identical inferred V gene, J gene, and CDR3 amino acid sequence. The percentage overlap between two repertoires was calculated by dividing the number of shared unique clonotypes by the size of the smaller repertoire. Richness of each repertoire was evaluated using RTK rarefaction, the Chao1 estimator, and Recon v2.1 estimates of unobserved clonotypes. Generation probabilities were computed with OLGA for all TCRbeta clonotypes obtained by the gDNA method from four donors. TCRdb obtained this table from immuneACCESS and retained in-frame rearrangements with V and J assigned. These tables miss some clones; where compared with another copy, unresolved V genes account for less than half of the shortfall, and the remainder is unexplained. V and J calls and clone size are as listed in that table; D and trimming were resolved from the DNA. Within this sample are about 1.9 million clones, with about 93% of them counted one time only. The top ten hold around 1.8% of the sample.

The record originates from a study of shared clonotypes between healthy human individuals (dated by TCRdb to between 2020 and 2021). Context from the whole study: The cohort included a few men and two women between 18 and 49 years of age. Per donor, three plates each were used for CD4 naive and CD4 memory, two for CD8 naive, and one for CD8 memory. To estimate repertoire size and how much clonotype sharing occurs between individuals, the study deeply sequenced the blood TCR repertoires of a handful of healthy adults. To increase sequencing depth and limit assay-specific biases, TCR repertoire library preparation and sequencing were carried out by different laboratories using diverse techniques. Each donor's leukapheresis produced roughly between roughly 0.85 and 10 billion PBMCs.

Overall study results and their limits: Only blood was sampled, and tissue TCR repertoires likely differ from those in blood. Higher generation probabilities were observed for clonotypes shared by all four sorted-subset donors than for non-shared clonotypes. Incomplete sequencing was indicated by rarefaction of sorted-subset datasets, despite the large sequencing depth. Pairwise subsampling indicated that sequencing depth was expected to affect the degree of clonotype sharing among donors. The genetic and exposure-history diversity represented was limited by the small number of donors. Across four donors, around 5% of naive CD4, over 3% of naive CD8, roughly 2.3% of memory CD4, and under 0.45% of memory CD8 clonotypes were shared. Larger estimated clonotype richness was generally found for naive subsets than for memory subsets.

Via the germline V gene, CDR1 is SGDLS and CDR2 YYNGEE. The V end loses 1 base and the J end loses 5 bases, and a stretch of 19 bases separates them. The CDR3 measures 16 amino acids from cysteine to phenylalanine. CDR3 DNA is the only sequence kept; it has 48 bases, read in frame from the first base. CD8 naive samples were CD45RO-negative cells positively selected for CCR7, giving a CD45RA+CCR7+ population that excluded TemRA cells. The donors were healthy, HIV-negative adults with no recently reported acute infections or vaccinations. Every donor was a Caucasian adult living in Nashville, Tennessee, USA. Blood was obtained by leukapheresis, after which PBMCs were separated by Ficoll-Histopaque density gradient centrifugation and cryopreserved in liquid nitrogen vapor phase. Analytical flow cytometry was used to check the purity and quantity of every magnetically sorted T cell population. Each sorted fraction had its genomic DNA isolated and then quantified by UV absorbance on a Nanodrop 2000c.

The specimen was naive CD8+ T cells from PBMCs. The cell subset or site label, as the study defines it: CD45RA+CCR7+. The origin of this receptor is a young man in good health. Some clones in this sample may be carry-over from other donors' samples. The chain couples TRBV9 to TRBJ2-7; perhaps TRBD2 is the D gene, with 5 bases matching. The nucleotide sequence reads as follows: TGTGCCAGCAGCGTATATTCTAGCCCCCTAGTCAACGAGCAGTACTTC. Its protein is CASSVYSSPLVNEQYF.